This is a list of T cell receptor beta chains from one sample in a study of identifying expanded T cells in peripheral blood. Profiling relied on immunoSEQ multiplex PCR, and the TCRdb table lists in-frame clones only, not all of them. The data show roughly 96,000 clones, approximately 88% seen once. Source material: blood. These receptors all stem from a person aged 18 to 69 in good health. Both conserved end residues are part of each CDR3. A D gene is named only where the DNA matches it firmly.

D: TRBD2
V: TRBV18
J: TRBJ2-7
DNA: TGTGCCAGCTCACTGGCGGTGGCTAGCGGGGCCTACGAGCAGTACTTC
CDR3: CASSLAVASGAYEQYF

D: NA
V: TRBV11-3
J: TRBJ1-5
DNA: TGTGCCAGCAGCCCGCCCGGGAGCAGCAATCAGCCCCAGCATTTT
CDR3: CASSPPGSSNQPQHF

D: TRBD2
V: TRBV5-1
J: TRBJ2-5
DNA: TGCGCCAGCAGCTCGGAGCGGGGGCGACTCCAAGAGACCCAGTACTTC
CDR3: CASSSERGRLQETQYF

D: NA
V: TRBV5-1
J: TRBJ1-2
DNA: TGCGCCAGCAGCTTGGCGGGCAGGGAAGGCTACACCTTC
CDR3: CASSLAGREGYTF

D: NA
V: TRBV7-9
J: TRBJ2-1
DNA: TGTGCCAGCAGCTTAGGTCGACCGGAGGTCAATGAGCAGTTCTTC
CDR3: CASSLGRPEVNEQFF

D: NA
V: TRBV28
J: TRBJ1-2
DNA: TGTGCCAGCAGTTTGCCCGGGACGGTCGCTTATGGCTACACCTTC
CDR3: CASSLPGTVAYGYTF

D: NA
V: TRBV21-1
J: TRBJ2-7
DNA: TGTGCCAGCCGCCACCGACCCTGGGAGGCTTCCTACGAGCAGTACTTC
CDR3: CASRHRPWEASYEQYF

D: NA
V: TRBV7-8
J: TRBJ1-1
DNA: TGTGCCAGCAGCTTATCGACCTTTGAAGCTTTCTTT
CDR3: CASSLSTFEAFF

D: NA
V: TRBV29-1
J: TRBJ2-1
DNA: TGCAGCGTTGAGAGTAGAGCAGGGCAATCCTACAATGAGCAGTTCTTC
CDR3: CSVESRAGQSYNEQFF

D: NA
V: TRBV12-5
J: TRBJ2-2
DNA: TGTGCTAGTGGCCCCCAGGGAGGCGGGGAGCTGTTTTTT
CDR3: CASGPQGGGELFF

D: TRBD1
V: TRBV7-9
J: TRBJ1-5
DNA: TGTGCCAGCAGCTTAGGCCAGGGGGCGCCCAATCAGCCCCAGCATTTT
CDR3: CASSLGQGAPNQPQHF

D: NA
V: TRBV12-5
J: TRBJ1-2
DNA: TGTGCTAGTGGTTTGGTTAACAGGGTTGATGGCTACACCTTC
CDR3: CASGLVNRVDGYTF

D: TRBD2
V: TRBV7-9
J: TRBJ2-1
DNA: TGTGCCAGCAGCCTCCGGGGGACTAGCGGGAGGGCCAATGAGCAGTTCTTC
CDR3: CASSLRGTSGRANEQFF

D: NA
V: TRBV5-1
J: TRBJ2-1
DNA: TGCGCCAGCAGCCTGAGTAATGAGCAGTTCTTC
CDR3: CASSLSNEQFF

D: NA
V: TRBV5-1
J: TRBJ2-1
DNA: TGCGCCAGCGGGGAAGGTAATGAGCAGTTCTTC
CDR3: CASGEGNEQFF

D: NA
V: TRBV9
J: TRBJ1-5
DNA: TGTGCCAGCAGCGTAGATGGGAATCAGCCCCAGCATTTT
CDR3: CASSVDGNQPQHF

D: TRBD1
V: TRBV11-2
J: TRBJ1-1
DNA: TGTGCCAGCAGGCATTGGACAGGGGGCACTGAAGCTTTCTTT
CDR3: CASRHWTGGTEAFF

D: NA
V: TRBV12-5
J: TRBJ1-5
DNA: TGTGCTAGTGGTTTGACAGCCGGACCGTTTGGGAATCAGCCCCAGCATTTT
CDR3: CASGLTAGPFGNQPQHF

D: NA
V: TRBV4-1
J: TRBJ1-1
DNA: TGCGCCAGCAGCCAATCCCGACAGGCCATGAACACTGAAGCTTTCTTT
CDR3: CASSQSRQAMNTEAFF

D: TRBD1
V: TRBV19
J: TRBJ2-1
DNA: TGTGCCAGTAGTAACGGACAGGGGGCGGGGGAGCAGTTCTTC
CDR3: CASSNGQGAGEQFF

D: NA
V: TRBV4-3
J: TRBJ1-3
DNA: TGCGCCAGCAGCCAAGCGATTTTACGGGGGGCTCTCTTCCAAGGCACCATATATTTT
CDR3: CASSQAILRGALFQGTIYF

D: TRBD1
V: TRBV6-6
J: TRBJ1-4
DNA: TGTGCCAGCAGTTCCCCCGGGACAGGGGCCGAAAAACTGTTTTTT
CDR3: CASSSPGTGAEKLFF

D: NA
V: TRBV5-1
J: TRBJ2-7
DNA: TGCGCCAGCCATGCTACTGGTGGATCCTACGAGCAGTACTTC
CDR3: CASHATGGSYEQYF

D: TRBD2
V: TRBV18
J: TRBJ2-3
DNA: TGTGCCAGCTCACCACCGGGGCTAGCGGGGGGCACAGATACGCAGTATTTT
CDR3: CASSPPGLAGGTDTQYF

D: TRBD2
V: TRBV4-3
J: TRBJ2-5
DNA: TGCGCCAGCAGCCAAGGCTTTGGGACTAGGGAGACCCAGTACTTC
CDR3: CASSQGFGTRETQYF

D: NA
V: TRBV5-1
J: TRBJ2-1
DNA: TGCGCCAGCAGCCCGGGGGGCGGCCGGGCCTACAATGAGCAGTTCTTC
CDR3: CASSPGGGRAYNEQFF